The 23 T cell receptor beta chains given below trace back to one sample, sequenced in a study of OX40 agonist ivuxolimab in advanced cancers. Profiled with immunoSEQ multiplex PCR; TCRdb holds only in-frame clones, not every one. The sample has about 35,000 clones; 84% are singletons. The input for sequencing was CD4+ or CD8+ T cells sorted from blood, taken in a trial of the OX40 agonist ivuxolimab. These receptors originate from an adult with an advanced solid tumor such as melanoma, head and neck, liver or kidney cancer.

The chain recombines TRBV2 with TRBJ2-1; a possible D gene is TRBD1 (7 bases). Germline CDR1 is SNHLY and CDR2 is FYNNEI. Trimming stripped 7 bases from V and 6 bases from J, with 13 bases between. This CDR3 region has 13 residues. The CDR3 spells CASNAGGLNEQFF. In nucleotides, the CDR3 is TGTGCCAGCAATGCAGGGGGGCTCAATGAGCAGTTCTTC.

This rearrangement joins TRBV27 to TRBJ2-3, with D tentatively TRBD2 (5 bases). Germline loops: CDR1 MNHEY, CDR2 SMNVEV (reference sequence). The ends were cut back, 8 bases at V and 3 bases at J, with 18 bases in the middle. The CDR3 spans 15 residues. For the CDR3, the DNA is TGTGCCAGCGGTCTCGGGGTTTTGAAGACAGATACGCAGTATTTT. Residues: CASGLGVLKTDTQYF.

About this clone: An end of the junction differs from the germline gene, which may be a read error. This specimen includes other DNA sequences encoding the same CDR3. The V call is TRBV18, the J call TRBJ1-4; D possibly corresponds to TRBD1 (5 bases). CDR3 length equals 15 residues. Looked up from germline, CDR1 is KGHSH and CDR2 is LQKENI. Here the CDR3 reads CASSPAGRSNEKLFF. The CDR3 DNA reads TGTGCCAGTTCACCAGCGGGACGGAGTAATGAAAAACTGTTTTTT.

With respect to this clone: Other DNA sequences within the sample encode an identical CDR3. The chain joins TRBV19 to TRBJ1-5, with TRBD1 identical over 8 bases. Germline assignment: CDR1 LNHDA and CDR2 SQIVND (reference sequence). Trimming took 0 bases from V and 2 from J; bases not matched to a gene: 3. This CDR3 is built from 16 residues. The CDR3 DNA is TGTGCCAGTAGTATAGACGGGACAGGAGGCAATCAGCCCCAGCATTTT. This gives the protein CASSIDGTGGNQPQHF.

The V gene is TRBV18, the J gene TRBJ1-1; the D gene is possibly TRBD1 (6 bases). This CDR3 is 13 amino acids long. V was trimmed by 3 bases and J by 3 bases, leaving 8 bases between them. Germline lookup yields CDR1 KGHSH and CDR2 LQKENI. CDR3 nucleotides: TGTGCCAGCTCACCCACAGGGTACACTGAAGCTTTCTTT. As protein: CASSPTGYTEAFF.

The CDR3 coding sequence is TGTGCCAGCAGCCAACCCCGGAGGGAGCAGTTCTTC. This gives the protein CASSQPRREQFF. The chain links TRBV14 to TRBJ2-1; D might be TRBD2 (5 bases). CDR3 length: 12 amino acids. The germline V gene has CDR1 SGHDN and CDR2 FVKESK. Trimming took off 2 bases at V and 10 bases at J, with 9 bases between the two ends. The whole variable domain, remainder taken from reference TRBV14 and TRBJ2-1, is EAGVTQFPSHSVIEKGQTVTLRCDPISGHDNLYWYRRVMGKEIKFLLHFVKESKQDESGMPNNRFLAERTGGTYSTLKVQPAELEDSGVYFCASSQPRREQFFGPGTRLTVL.

The V and J genes are TRBV6-6 and TRBJ2-7; tentatively, D is TRBD1 (5 bases). Trimming took off 1 base at V and 4 bases at J, with 11 bases between the two ends. The germline CDR1 and CDR2 sequences are MNHNY and SVGAGI (reference sequence). The CDR3 spans 14 residues. CDR3 bases: TGTGCCAGCAGTTACTGGCCAGGGTTGTACGAGCAGTACTTC. It is translated as CASSYWPGLYEQYF.

The chain combines TRBV5-6 with TRBJ1-5, with unresolved D. The ends were cut back, 2 bases at V and 3 bases at J, with 3 bases in the middle. Germline CDR1 is SGHDT and CDR2 is YYEEEE. The CDR3 length is 12 residues. CDR3 sequence reads: CASSLVNQPQHF. DNA of the CDR3: TGTGCCAGCAGCTTAGTCAATCAGCCCCAGCATTTT.

The chain employs TRBV2 and TRBJ2-5, with a weak D call TRBD2 (6 bases). The germline CDR1 and CDR2 sequences are SNHLY and FYNNEI. The ends were cut back, 7 bases at V and 5 bases at J, with 20 bases in the middle. CDR3 size: 15 residues. CDR3 loop: CASTRSGDGRETQYF. CDR3 sequence (DNA): TGTGCCAGCACCAGGTCGGGGGATGGTAGGGAGACCCAGTACTTC.

The rearrangement joins TRBV2 to TRBJ1-5; possible D gene TRBD1, 6 bases. The length of the CDR3 is 15 residues. Germline V gives CDR1 SNHLY, CDR2 FYNNEI. Trimming took 3 bases from V and 0 from J, leaving 9 bases between them. The CDR3 region is CASSDQGPSNQPQHF. The DNA of the CDR3 is TGTGCCAGCAGTGACCAGGGGCCTAGCAATCAGCCCCAGCATTTT. Supplemented by reference TRBV2 and TRBJ1-5, the full variable domain reads EPEVTQTPSHQVTQMGQEVILRCVPISNHLYFYWYRQILGQKVEFLVSFYNNEISEKSEIFDDQFSVERPDGSNFTLKIRSTKLEDSAMYFCASSDQGPSNQPQHFGDGTRLSIL.

This clone was observed a single time. The chain employs TRBV18 and TRBJ1-2; 8 bases line up with TRBD1. Germline V lookup: CDR1 KGHSH, CDR2 LQKENI. V was clipped by 4 bases and J by 2 bases; unmatched bases: 3. There are 14 residues in the CDR3. The CDR3 DNA follows: TGTGCCAGCTCACTGGGACAGGCGAACTATGGCTACACCTTC. Translating it yields CASSLGQANYGYTF.

V and J are TRBV5-1 and TRBJ2-1, with D possibly being TRBD1 (5 bases). V gave up 0 bases and J gave up 10 bases, with 11 bases separating them. Germline V lookup: CDR1 SGHRS, CDR2 YFSETQ. The CDR3 spans 13 residues. In DNA form, the CDR3 reads TGCGCCAGCAGCTTGGCCCCTAACAGGGAGCAGTTCTTC. Its translation is CASSLAPNREQFF.

This clone was found once. The junction departs from germline at one end; a sequencing error may be responsible. This rearrangement joins TRBV2 to TRBJ2-1; the match to TRBD2 covers 9 bases. Germline values: CDR1 SNHLY, CDR2 FYNNEI. The CDR3 runs 17 residues. The CDR3, as DNA: TGTGCCAGCAGTCAAGCGGGAGGACTACTCACCTACAATGAGCAGTTCTTC. It encodes CASSQAGGLLTYNEQFF.

J is TRBJ1-2 and V is TRBV18; TRBD1 matches at 9 bases. The V gene end was trimmed by 3 bases and the J gene end by 6 bases; junction bases not matched to a gene: 5. From germline, CDR1 is KGHSH and CDR2 LQKENI. The CDR3 spans 14 residues. For the CDR3, the DNA is TGTGCCAGCTCACCGTCCGGGACAGGGAATGGCTACACCTTC. It encodes CASSPSGTGNGYTF.

V and J are TRBV27 and TRBJ1-2; 9 bases map to TRBD1. In germline, CDR1 is MNHEY, CDR2 SMNVEV (reference sequence). This CDR3 has 14 amino acids. V shed 8 bases and J 4 bases; nucleotides not matched to a gene: 8. CDR3 sequence: CASGPDRGFYGYTF. The CDR3 DNA sequence: TGTGCCAGCGGCCCCGACAGGGGGTTCTATGGCTACACCTTC.

This clone was observed once. The CDR3 is CASSLIAGANTGELFF. The CDR3, as DNA: TGTGCCAGCAGTTTAATAGCGGGGGCGAACACCGGGGAGCTGTTTTTT. The V gene is TRBV27, the J gene TRBJ2-2; 9 bases are a match to TRBD2. This CDR3 has 16 amino acids. The ends lost 2 bases at V and 0 bases at J; junction bases unmatched: 1. Germline values: CDR1 MNHEY, CDR2 SMNVEV (reference sequence).

The chain employs TRBV27 and TRBJ2-7; TRBD1 agrees at 8 bases. Per the germline V gene, CDR1 is MNHEY and CDR2 is SMNVEV (reference sequence). After removal of 1 base from V and 3 bases from J, the junction contained 2 bases not matched to a gene. The CDR3 has 14 residues. The CDR3 sequence is CASSLFGTGYEQYF. The CDR3 nucleotides are TGTGCCAGCAGTTTATTCGGGACAGGCTACGAGCAGTACTTC.

The rearrangement uses TRBV6-6 and TRBJ2-1, with D perhaps being TRBD1 or TRBD2 (5 bases each). Between the trimmed V and J ends, which lost 6 bases and 4 bases, there was a span of 19 bases. The germline CDR1 and CDR2 sequences are MNHNY and SVGAGI (reference sequence). The CDR3 spans 16 residues. CDR3 loop: CASRPGAADKYNEQFF. In nucleotides, the CDR3 is TGTGCCAGCAGGCCCGGGGCGGCTGACAAATACAATGAGCAGTTCTTC.

The J gene is TRBJ2-6, the V gene TRBV2, with TRBD1 matching 7 bases. With V trimmed by 5 bases and J by 2 bases, 9 bases remained unmatched. Germline V gene lookup returns CDR1 SNHLY and CDR2 FYNNEI. This CDR3 has 17 amino acids. The CDR3 DNA sequence: TGTGCCAGCAGTCCTGACAGGGCCGGGCCTGGGGCCAACGTCCTGACTTTC. Encoded protein: CASSPDRAGPGANVLTF.

The rearrangement uses TRBV2 and TRBJ2-5; D uncertain. V was cut by 4 bases and J by 1 base, with 10 bases left in between. In germline, CDR1 is SNHLY, CDR2 FYNNEI. CDR3 length: 14 residues. The CDR3 is CASSAETTQETQYF. The CDR3 DNA follows: TGTGCCAGCAGTGCGGAAACGACCCAAGAGACCCAGTACTTC.

V usage is TRBV2 and J usage is TRBJ2-7; D gene unclear. Germline CDR1 and CDR2: SNHLY and FYNNEI. The CDR3 is 13 residues long. Trimming shortened V by 5 bases and J by 3 bases, and 11 bases separated the two germline ends. CDR3 DNA sequence: TGTGCCAGCAGTCCGGACGGTATCTACGAGCAGTACTTC. Translating it yields CASSPDGIYEQYF.

The chain carries TRBV23-1 and TRBJ2-7; 8 bases fit TRBD2. TRBV23-1 is sorted into the ORF group, with uncertain function. The CDR3 is 18 residues long. V was pared by 11 bases and J by 4 bases, with 25 bases of the junction left unmatched. CDR3 residues: CALPEGAPKLAAPYEQYF. The CDR3 nucleotides are TGCGCCCTACCAGAGGGTGCCCCGAAACTAGCGGCTCCTTACGAGCAGTACTTC.

The chain uses TRBV12-5 and TRBJ2-2; no reliable D call. Germline loops: CDR1 LGHNT, CDR2 FRNRAP. The CDR3 is made up of 13 amino acids. V lost 3 bases, J lost 4 bases, and 6 bases lay in between. The chain's CDR3 is CASGLAPTGELFF. The CDR3 DNA follows: TGTGCTAGTGGTTTAGCACCCACCGGGGAGCTGTTTTTT. Supplemented by reference TRBV12-5 and TRBJ2-2, the full variable domain reads DARVTQTPRHKVTEMGQEVTMRCQPILGHNTVFWYRQTMMQGLELLAYFRNRAPLDDSGMPKDRFSAEMPDATLATLKIQPSEPRDSAVYFCASGLAPTGELFFGEGSRLTVL.